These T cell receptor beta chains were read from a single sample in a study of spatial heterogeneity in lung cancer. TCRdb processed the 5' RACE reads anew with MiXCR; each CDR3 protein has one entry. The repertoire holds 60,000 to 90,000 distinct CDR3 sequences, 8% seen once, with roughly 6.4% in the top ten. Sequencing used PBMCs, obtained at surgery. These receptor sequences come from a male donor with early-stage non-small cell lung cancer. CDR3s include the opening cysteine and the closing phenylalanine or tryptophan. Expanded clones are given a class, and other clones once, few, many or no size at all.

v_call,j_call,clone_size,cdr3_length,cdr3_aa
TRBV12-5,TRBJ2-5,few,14,CASGLGDGLGTQYF
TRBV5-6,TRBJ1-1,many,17,CASSLVGALMTDTEAFF
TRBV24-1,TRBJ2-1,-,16,CATSDPRSGSRDEQFF
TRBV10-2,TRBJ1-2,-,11,CASTGDYGYTF
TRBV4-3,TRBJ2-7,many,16,CASSQVSGMSSYEQYF
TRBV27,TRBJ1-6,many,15,CASSRREGGNSPLHF
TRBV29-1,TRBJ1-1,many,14,CSVEWRTMNTEAFF
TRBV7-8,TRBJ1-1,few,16,CASSSRRWVMDTEAFF
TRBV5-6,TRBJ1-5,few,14,CASSRDRVDQPQHF
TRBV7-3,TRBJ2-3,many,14,CASSYGGATDTQYF
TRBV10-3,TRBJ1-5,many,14,CAIRGVGNNQPQHF
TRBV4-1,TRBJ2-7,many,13,CASSQGLGYEQYF
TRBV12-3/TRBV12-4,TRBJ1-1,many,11,CASSLEGTAFF
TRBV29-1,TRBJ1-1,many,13,CSVEGGAASEAFF
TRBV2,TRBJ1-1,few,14,CARATGAANTEAFF
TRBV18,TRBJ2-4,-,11,CASSGESIQYF
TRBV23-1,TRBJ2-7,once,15,CASSQGLGHPYEQYF
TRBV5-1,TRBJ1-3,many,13,CASSLGTRGAIYF
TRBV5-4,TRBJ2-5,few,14,CASSKPGQTETQYF
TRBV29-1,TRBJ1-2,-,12,CSVAGRGYGYTF
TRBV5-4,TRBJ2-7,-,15,CASSLGDTALYEQYF
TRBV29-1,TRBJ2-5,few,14,CSVEGRAYKETQYF
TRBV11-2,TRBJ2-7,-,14,CASSSLGQFYEQYF
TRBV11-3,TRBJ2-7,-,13,CASSLGTVYEQYF
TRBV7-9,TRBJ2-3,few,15,CASTPPGLSTDTQYF
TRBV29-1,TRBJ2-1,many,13,CSVDGGRYNEQFF
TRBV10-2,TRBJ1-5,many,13,CASSGQGDQPQHF
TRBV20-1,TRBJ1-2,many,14,CSARDFGGMRGYTF
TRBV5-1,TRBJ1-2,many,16,CASSLDPGQGAKGYTF
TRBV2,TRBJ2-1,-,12,CASKGGTHEQFF
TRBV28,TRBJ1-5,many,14,CASSLSGPGQPQHF
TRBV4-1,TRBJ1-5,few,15,CASSFGPAGDQPQHF
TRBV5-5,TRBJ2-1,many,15,CASRLDWSTYNEQFF
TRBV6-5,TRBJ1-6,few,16,CASSIRPFPENSPLHF
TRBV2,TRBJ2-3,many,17,CASSEGGLAGYTDTQYF
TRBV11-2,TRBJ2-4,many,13,CASSFDRVHIQYF
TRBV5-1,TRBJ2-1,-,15,CASTNLAGVSDEQFF
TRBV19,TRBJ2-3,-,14,CASIQSGSTDTQYF
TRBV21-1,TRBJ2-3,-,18,CASSKARPQGNSTDTQYF
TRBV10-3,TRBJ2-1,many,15,CASSGTSGRSNEQFF
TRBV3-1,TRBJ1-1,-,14,CASSQVGRGTEAFF
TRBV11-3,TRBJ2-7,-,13,CASSLELGSEQYF
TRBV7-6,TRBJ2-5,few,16,CASSLIRAGVQETQYF
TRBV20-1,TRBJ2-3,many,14,CSAMGQASTDTQYF
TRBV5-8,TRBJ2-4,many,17,CASSRTPQGAPRGIQYF
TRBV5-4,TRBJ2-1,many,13,CASSFSGTEAWFF